These T cell receptor beta chains were read from a single sample in a study of blood T cells in healthy people across ages. MiXCR was run by TCRdb on the 5' RACE reads, yielding one entry per CDR3 protein. The table lists 780,000 or so distinct CDR3 sequences, 56% of them singletons, with around a quarter in the top ten. Sequencing used blood. These receptors were obtained from a middle-aged man in good health. CDR3s include the opening cysteine and the closing phenylalanine or tryptophan. The D gene is left open where the match is weak. Clone size, where shown, is once, few, many, or a class for clones that have expanded.

d_call	v_call	cdr3_length	clone_size	j_call	cdr3_aa	cdr3_nt
TRBD1	TRBV5-1	16	once	TRBJ1-1	CASSLGTGALNTEAFF	TGCGCCAGCAGCTTGGGGACAGGGGCGTTGAACACTGAAGCTTTCTTT
TRBD1	TRBV20-1	12	.	TRBJ1-1	CSADRDDTEAFF	TGCAGTGCGGACAGGGACGACACTGAAGCTTTCTTT
.	TRBV15	15	.	TRBJ2-5	CATSREGIRGETQYF	TGTGCCACCAGCAGAGAAGGTATCCGGGGAGAGACCCAGTACTTC
.	TRBV3-1	15	.	TRBJ1-1	CASSQDVTMNTEAFF	TGTGCCAGCAGCCAAGATGTGACTATGAACACTGAAGCTTTCTTT
TRBD1	TRBV10-3	14	.	TRBJ1-1	CAISPRGRDTEAFF	TGTGCCATCAGTCCCAGGGGGCGAGACACTGAAGCTTTCTTT
TRBD1	TRBV2	15	.	TRBJ1-6	CASRSDRSNNSPLHF	TGTGCCAGCAGATCGGACAGGTCGAATAATTCACCCCTCCACTTT
.	TRBV4-2	13	.	TRBJ2-5	CASGLGNQETQYF	TGTGCCAGCGGTCTGGGGAACCAAGAGACCCAGTACTTC
.	TRBV28	16	.	TRBJ2-5	CASSLSGGSDVETQYF	TGTGCCAGCAGTTTATCTGGGGGTTCAGATGTAGAGACCCAGTACTTC
.	TRBV6-2/TRBV6-3	12	.	TRBJ1-6	CASSYVGHLLHF	TGTGCCAGCAGTTACGTGGGACACCTTCTCCACTTT
.	TRBV6-2/TRBV6-3	13	.	TRBJ2-5	CASSNRYQETQYF	TGTGCCAGCAGTAACAGGTATCAAGAGACCCAGTACTTC
TRBD1	TRBV10-3	14	.	TRBJ2-7	CAIRETQGASEQYF	TGTGCCATCAGGGAGACACAGGGGGCAAGTGAGCAGTACTTC
.	TRBV2	14	.	TRBJ1-5	CASSETGDEQPQHF	TGTGCCAGCAGTGAAACCGGGGATGAACAGCCCCAGCATTTT
TRBD1	TRBV6-6	15	.	TRBJ2-7	CASRGTAEIPYEQYF	TGTGCCAGCAGGGGGACAGCCGAAATACCCTACGAGCAGTACTTC
.	TRBV27	14	once	TRBJ1-1	CASSSLGLDAEAFF	TGTGCCAGCAGTTCCCTAGGTTTGGATGCTGAAGCTTTCTTT
.	TRBV28	14	few	TRBJ2-7	CASRLQGLEYEQYF	TGTGCCAGCAGACTGCAGGGTCTCGAGTACGAGCAGTACTTC
.	TRBV7-6	17	.	TRBJ2-4	CASSLLPGQGGQEAQYF	TGTGCCAGCAGCTTACTTCCGGGGCAGGGAGGACAAGAGGCCCAGTACTTC
TRBD1	TRBV5-1	15	many	TRBJ2-5	CASSLGQGRQETQYF	TGCGCCAGCAGCTTGGGACAGGGTAGGCAAGAGACCCAGTACTTC
TRBD2	TRBV11-2	19	.	TRBJ2-5	CASSFPLLWRGGIRNEQYF	TGTGCCAGCAGCTTCCCCCTCCTTTGGCGGGGGGGCATTAGAAATGAGCAGTACTTC
.	TRBV27	18	.	TRBJ2-3	CASSPGFPTSLTTDTQYF	TGTGCCAGCAGTCCGGGTTTCCCTACTAGCCTGACCACAGATACGCAGTATTTT
.	TRBV27	14	.	TRBJ2-7	CASSSRGRAYEQYF	TGTGCCAGCAGTTCGAGGGGAAGGGCCTACGAGCAGTACTTC
TRBD2	TRBV28	14	few	TRBJ2-7	CASRTSGRTYEQYF	TGTGCCAGCAGGACTAGCGGGAGGACCTACGAGCAGTACTTC
.	TRBV20-1	11	few	TRBJ2-7	CSARVQGGQYF	TGCAGTGCTAGAGTTCAAGGGGGGCAGTACTTC
.	TRBV11-2	15	.	TRBJ2-5	CASSSLRGGLETQYF	TGTGCCAGCAGCTCGCTGCGGGGCGGTTTGGAGACCCAGTACTTC
.	TRBV7-2	14	.	TRBJ1-5	CASSLESGDQPQHF	TGTGCCAGCAGCTTAGAGTCAGGGGATCAGCCCCAGCATTTT
TRBD1	TRBV10-3	15	once	TRBJ2-5	CATEATGGDGETQYF	TGTGCCACGGAGGCGACAGGGGGCGACGGGGAGACCCAGTACTTC
.	TRBV20-1	15	.	TRBJ2-1	CSASGGSGLTDEQFF	TGCAGTGCTAGCGGAGGTAGCGGCCTAACGGATGAGCAGTTCTTC
.	TRBV29-1	13	few	TRBJ1-2	CSVEFGGASGYTF	TGCAGCGTTGAATTTGGGGGAGCTAGTGGCTACACCTTC
.	TRBV7-2	14	few	TRBJ2-6	CASSGDSGANVLTF	TGTGCCAGCAGCGGGGACTCTGGGGCCAACGTCCTGACTTTC
.	TRBV4-1	14	few	TRBJ2-4	CASSQSQGGNIQYF	TGCGCCAGCAGCCAAAGCCAAGGAGGGAACATTCAGTACTTC
.	TRBV9	11	many	TRBJ2-1	CASSPGLEQFF	TGTGCCAGCAGCCCGGGACTTGAGCAGTTCTTC
TRBD1	TRBV4-1	15	.	TRBJ1-5	CASSQGGTGAQPQHF	TGCGCCAGCAGCCAAGGCGGGACAGGGGCTCAGCCCCAGCATTTT
.	TRBV2	15	once	TRBJ2-7	CASSEEGGGVYEQYF	TGTGCCAGCAGTGAAGAGGGGGGAGGGGTCTACGAGCAGTACTTC
.	TRBV7-9	16	.	TRBJ2-7	CASSPGAQGWSYEQYF	TGTGCCAGCAGCCCAGGGGCGCAGGGATGGTCCTACGAGCAGTACTTC
.	TRBV9	15	.	TRBJ2-3	CASSVGTTNTDTQYF	TGTGCCAGCAGCGTAGGAACTACAAACACAGATACGCAGTATTTT
.	TRBV27	9	.	TRBJ2-3	CASIDTQYF	TGTGCCAGCATAGATACGCAGTATTTT
TRBD1	TRBV29-1	14	.	TRBJ2-2	CSARQGIDNGELFF	TGCAGCGCCAGACAGGGTATAGACAACGGGGAGCTGTTTTTT
TRBD2	TRBV6-4	15	.	TRBJ2-3	CASSESPGGTDTQYF	TGTGCCAGCAGTGAGTCGCCCGGGGGGACAGATACGCAGTATTTT
TRBD2	TRBV9	14	.	TRBJ2-3	CASSAGGGPDTQYF	TGTGCCAGCAGCGCCGGGGGGGGCCCAGATACGCAGTATTTT
.	TRBV9	17	.	TRBJ2-5	CASSLPRSGNLGETQYF	TGTGCCAGCAGCCTACCCCGGTCAGGGAATTTGGGAGAGACCCAGTACTTC
TRBD1	TRBV7-2	17	many	TRBJ2-5	CASSPQTPGTGSETQYF	TGTGCCAGCAGCCCACAGACCCCCGGGACAGGGTCAGAGACCCAGTACTTC
.	TRBV28	15	.	TRBJ1-2	CASSSTLGGQYGYTF	TGTGCCAGCAGTTCAACCCTTGGGGGGCAGTATGGCTACACCTTC